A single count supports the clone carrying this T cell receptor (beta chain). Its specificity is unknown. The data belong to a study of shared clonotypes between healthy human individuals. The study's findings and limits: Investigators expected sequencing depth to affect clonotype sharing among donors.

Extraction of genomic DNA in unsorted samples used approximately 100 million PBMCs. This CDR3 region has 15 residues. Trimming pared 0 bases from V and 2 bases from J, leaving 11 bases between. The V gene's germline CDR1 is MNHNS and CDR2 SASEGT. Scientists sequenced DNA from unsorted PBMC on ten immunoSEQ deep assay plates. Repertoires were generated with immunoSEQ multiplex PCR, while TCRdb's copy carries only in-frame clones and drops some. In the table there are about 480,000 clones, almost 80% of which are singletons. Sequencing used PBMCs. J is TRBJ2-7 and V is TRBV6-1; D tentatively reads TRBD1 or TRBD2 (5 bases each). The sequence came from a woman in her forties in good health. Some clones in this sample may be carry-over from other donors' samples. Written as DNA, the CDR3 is TGTGCCAGCAGTGAAGCGGGGACCGGTACCTACGAGCAGTACTTC. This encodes CASSEAGTGTYEQYF.